This is a list of T cell receptor beta chains from one sample in a study of blood T cell repertoires in COVID-19. Assay: immunoSEQ multiplex PCR; the TCRdb copy retains only in-frame clones and omits some. The table records some 140,000 clones, 84% of them present only once. The sequenced material came from PBMCs or T cells enriched from blood (not recorded which). These receptors all come from a man in his forties or fifties with acute COVID-19. Both conserved end residues are part of each CDR3. D genes are given only for firm matches. Expanded clones get a size class; other rows say once, few or many, or leave the size out.

j_call: TRBJ1-3; v_call: TRBV12-3/TRBV12-4; d_call: NA; clone_size: NA; cdr3_nt: TGTGCCAGCAGTTCTGGACAGGGAAACACCATATATTTT; cdr3_aa: CASSSGQGNTIYF
j_call: TRBJ1-1; v_call: TRBV19; d_call: NA; clone_size: NA; cdr3_nt: TGTGCCAGTAGTATCTCACAGAACACTGAAGCTTTCTTT; cdr3_aa: CASSISQNTEAFF
j_call: TRBJ2-7; v_call: TRBV10-1; d_call: NA; clone_size: NA; cdr3_nt: TGCGCCAGCAGTGAGTCAGGGGTCTCCTACGAGCAGTACTTC; cdr3_aa: CASSESGVSYEQYF
j_call: TRBJ2-5; v_call: TRBV4-3; d_call: NA; clone_size: once; cdr3_nt: TGCGCCAGCAGCCTTCAGTTCCAAGAGACCCAGTACTTC; cdr3_aa: CASSLQFQETQYF
j_call: TRBJ2-6; v_call: TRBV19; d_call: TRBD2; clone_size: once; cdr3_nt: TGTGCCAGTAGTGCCACTAGCGGGAGGGCCGACTCTGGGGCCAACGTCCTGACTTTC; cdr3_aa: CASSATSGRADSGANVLTF
j_call: TRBJ2-3; v_call: TRBV14; d_call: NA; clone_size: NA; cdr3_nt: TGTGCCAGCAGCCAAGAGGGCCAGCTTAGCACAGATACGCAGTATTTT; cdr3_aa: CASSQEGQLSTDTQYF
j_call: TRBJ2-2; v_call: TRBV6-5; d_call: NA; clone_size: NA; cdr3_nt: TGTGCCAGCTTAAAACCAGGCACCGGGGAGCTGTTTTTT; cdr3_aa: CASLKPGTGELFF
j_call: TRBJ1-5; v_call: TRBV5-1; d_call: NA; clone_size: few; cdr3_nt: TGCGCCAGCAGCTTGTCAGCGGGGTCCAATCAGCCCCAGCATTTT; cdr3_aa: CASSLSAGSNQPQHF
j_call: TRBJ1-2; v_call: TRBV6-2/TRBV6-3; d_call: NA; clone_size: NA; cdr3_nt: TGTGCCAGCAGTTACTCTGACAGGCTTTATGGCTACACCTTC; cdr3_aa: CASSYSDRLYGYTF
j_call: TRBJ2-3; v_call: TRBV5-4; d_call: TRBD1; clone_size: NA; cdr3_nt: TGTGCCAGCAGCTTGGACAGGGGATACTCTGATACGCAGTATTTT; cdr3_aa: CASSLDRGYSDTQYF
j_call: TRBJ1-2; v_call: TRBV7-2; d_call: TRBD1; clone_size: NA; cdr3_nt: TGTGCCAGCAGCTTAAACTCCCAGGGGGCGAACTATGGCTACACCTTC; cdr3_aa: CASSLNSQGANYGYTF
j_call: TRBJ2-4; v_call: TRBV19; d_call: NA; clone_size: NA; cdr3_nt: TGTGCCAGTGGAGGAGGGCTCGGAAACATTCAGTACTTC; cdr3_aa: CASGGGLGNIQYF
j_call: TRBJ2-4; v_call: TRBV6-2/TRBV6-3; d_call: NA; clone_size: NA; cdr3_nt: TGTGCCAGCAGTAATAAGCCGACCTCTGGAAGCGAAAACATTCAGTACTTC; cdr3_aa: CASSNKPTSGSENIQYF
j_call: TRBJ2-7; v_call: TRBV27; d_call: NA; clone_size: NA; cdr3_nt: TGTGCCAGCAGTTTAGCGGGAACCCCGAGGGAGCAGTACTTC; cdr3_aa: CASSLAGTPREQYF
j_call: TRBJ2-5; v_call: TRBV7-2; d_call: TRBD2; clone_size: NA; cdr3_nt: TGTGCCAGCAGTATGACTAGCGGGGAGGAGACCCAGTACTTC; cdr3_aa: CASSMTSGEETQYF
j_call: TRBJ2-1; v_call: TRBV28; d_call: TRBD2; clone_size: NA; cdr3_nt: TGTGCCAGCAGTTACGGCGGGGGAAATGAGCAGTTCTTC; cdr3_aa: CASSYGGGNEQFF
j_call: TRBJ2-3; v_call: TRBV5-1; d_call: TRBD1; clone_size: NA; cdr3_nt: TGCGCCAGCCTCAGGGGGCAGGGGTATGATACGCAGTATTTT; cdr3_aa: CASLRGQGYDTQYF
j_call: TRBJ1-5; v_call: TRBV27; d_call: TRBD1; clone_size: NA; cdr3_nt: TGTGCCAGCAGAACGACAGGGGCCGGCAATCAGCCCCAGCATTTT; cdr3_aa: CASRTTGAGNQPQHF
j_call: TRBJ1-3; v_call: TRBV3-1/TRBV3-2; d_call: NA; clone_size: few; cdr3_nt: TGTGCCAGCAGCCAAGGGAGCCGCTCTGGAAACACCATATATTTT; cdr3_aa: CASSQGSRSGNTIYF
j_call: TRBJ2-7; v_call: TRBV19; d_call: NA; clone_size: NA; cdr3_nt: TGTGCCAGTAGTATTCGGGGGGCCCCAGGGAGGTACGAGCAGTACTTC; cdr3_aa: CASSIRGAPGRYEQYF
j_call: TRBJ2-5; v_call: TRBV3-1/TRBV3-2; d_call: NA; clone_size: once; cdr3_nt: TGTGCCAGCAGCCAAAGTCTGGGACTTACCCAAGAGACCCAGTACTTC; cdr3_aa: CASSQSLGLTQETQYF
j_call: TRBJ2-7; v_call: TRBV5-1; d_call: NA; clone_size: NA; cdr3_nt: TGCGCCAGCAGCTTGGATCTCTCCTACGAGCAGTACTTC; cdr3_aa: CASSLDLSYEQYF
j_call: TRBJ1-1; v_call: TRBV30; d_call: NA; clone_size: NA; cdr3_nt: TGTGCCTGGAGCGGGAATAGGCAGACTGAAGCTTTCTTT; cdr3_aa: CAWSGNRQTEAFF
j_call: TRBJ2-1; v_call: TRBV10-3; d_call: TRBD2; clone_size: NA; cdr3_nt: TGTGCCATCAGTGATGGAGCTAGCGGGAGGGGAGGCAATGAGCAGTTCTTC; cdr3_aa: CAISDGASGRGGNEQFF
j_call: TRBJ1-6; v_call: TRBV4-3; d_call: NA; clone_size: NA; cdr3_nt: TGCGCCAGCAGCCAAGGAACGACGGGAGGTAATTCACCCCTCCACTTT; cdr3_aa: CASSQGTTGGNSPLHF
j_call: TRBJ1-1; v_call: TRBV7-2; d_call: NA; clone_size: many; cdr3_nt: TGTGCCAGCAGCTTAGGACAGGAGAACACTGAAGCTTTCTTT; cdr3_aa: CASSLGQENTEAFF
j_call: TRBJ1-4; v_call: TRBV4-3; d_call: NA; clone_size: few; cdr3_nt: TGCGCCAGCAGCCCAGGCGCCCAGCACCTTAATGAAAAACTGTTTTTT; cdr3_aa: CASSPGAQHLNEKLFF
j_call: TRBJ1-3; v_call: TRBV10-2; d_call: NA; clone_size: NA; cdr3_nt: TGCGCCACCTCGGAAGGGAGCTCTGGAAACACCATATATTTT; cdr3_aa: CATSEGSSGNTIYF
j_call: TRBJ1-3; v_call: TRBV7-2; d_call: NA; clone_size: NA; cdr3_nt: TGTGCCAGCAGCTTACAATCTACGTCTGGAAACACCATATATTTT; cdr3_aa: CASSLQSTSGNTIYF
j_call: TRBJ2-2; v_call: TRBV7-2; d_call: TRBD2; clone_size: NA; cdr3_nt: TGTGCCAGCAGCTTAGTAGCGGGAGGCTCGAACACCGGGGAGCTGTTTTTT; cdr3_aa: CASSLVAGGSNTGELFF
j_call: TRBJ2-5; v_call: TRBV11-2; d_call: NA; clone_size: NA; cdr3_nt: TGTGCCAGCAGCTTCGAGGCGACCCAGTACTTC; cdr3_aa: CASSFEATQYF
j_call: TRBJ2-4; v_call: TRBV11-2; d_call: TRBD2; clone_size: NA; cdr3_nt: TGTGCCAGCAGCTTATCCGTGGCGGGAGGGCCCAAAAACATTCAGTACTTC; cdr3_aa: CASSLSVAGGPKNIQYF
j_call: TRBJ2-7; v_call: TRBV28; d_call: TRBD1; clone_size: NA; cdr3_nt: TGTGCCAGCAGCGCCCCCGGGACAGCTACCTACGAGCAGTACTTC; cdr3_aa: CASSAPGTATYEQYF
j_call: TRBJ2-1; v_call: TRBV24-1; d_call: NA; clone_size: NA; cdr3_nt: TGTGCCACCCTCCACCTCTCAGGGGCGAATGAGCAGTTCTTC; cdr3_aa: CATLHLSGANEQFF
j_call: TRBJ2-1; v_call: TRBV19; d_call: NA; clone_size: NA; cdr3_nt: TGTGCCAGTAGTCCCGCCAGAGGCGAGGCAAATGAGCAGTTCTTC; cdr3_aa: CASSPARGEANEQFF
j_call: TRBJ2-3; v_call: TRBV6-4; d_call: TRBD1; clone_size: NA; cdr3_nt: TGTGCCAGCAGCGCGGGACAGGACACAGATACGCAGTATTTT; cdr3_aa: CASSAGQDTDTQYF
j_call: TRBJ1-1; v_call: TRBV5-1; d_call: NA; clone_size: once; cdr3_nt: TGCGCCAGCAGCCGTCTGAGCGACACTGAAGCTTTCTTT; cdr3_aa: CASSRLSDTEAFF
j_call: TRBJ1-2; v_call: TRBV18; d_call: NA; clone_size: NA; cdr3_nt: TGTGCCAGCTCACCGACAGAAAACTATGGCTACACCTTC; cdr3_aa: CASSPTENYGYTF
j_call: TRBJ2-1; v_call: TRBV6-2/TRBV6-3; d_call: TRBD2; clone_size: NA; cdr3_nt: TGTGCCAGCAGTTACTGGGAGGGGGAGCAGTTCTTC; cdr3_aa: CASSYWEGEQFF
j_call: TRBJ2-1; v_call: TRBV10-3; d_call: NA; clone_size: once; cdr3_nt: TGTGCCATCAGTGAGGTGGCTAGCTCTGACAATGAGCAGTTCTTC; cdr3_aa: CAISEVASSDNEQFF
j_call: TRBJ2-1; v_call: TRBV5-4; d_call: NA; clone_size: NA; cdr3_nt: TGTGCCAGCAGCCCTCCGACAGGAGGCAATGAGCAGTTCTTC; cdr3_aa: CASSPPTGGNEQFF
j_call: TRBJ1-4; v_call: TRBV7-2; d_call: NA; clone_size: NA; cdr3_nt: TGTGCCAGCAGCAAACAGGTTGCAACTAATGAAAAACTGTTTTTT; cdr3_aa: CASSKQVATNEKLFF
j_call: TRBJ1-5; v_call: TRBV18; d_call: TRBD1; clone_size: NA; cdr3_nt: TGTGCCAGCTCAGTGACCGGGACAGGGGATTATAGCAATCAGCCCCAGCATTTT; cdr3_aa: CASSVTGTGDYSNQPQHF
j_call: TRBJ1-3; v_call: TRBV6-5; d_call: NA; clone_size: NA; cdr3_nt: TGTGCCAGCTCTCGATGGGGGGACTCTGGAAACACCATATATTTT; cdr3_aa: CASSRWGDSGNTIYF
j_call: TRBJ2-7; v_call: TRBV14; d_call: TRBD2; clone_size: NA; cdr3_nt: TGTGCCAGCAGCCAAGGGTATTGGACTAGCGGACCTACGCAGCAGTACTTC; cdr3_aa: CASSQGYWTSGPTQQYF
j_call: TRBJ1-4; v_call: TRBV11-2; d_call: NA; clone_size: NA; cdr3_nt: TGTGCCAGCAGCTCGGCGGGGGGCCGTAATGAAAAACTGTTTTTT; cdr3_aa: CASSSAGGRNEKLFF
j_call: TRBJ1-4; v_call: TRBV7-9; d_call: NA; clone_size: NA; cdr3_nt: TGTGCCACGCAAGGGGGAGATCATGAAAAACTGTTTTTT; cdr3_aa: CATQGGDHEKLFF
j_call: TRBJ2-5; v_call: TRBV28; d_call: NA; clone_size: NA; cdr3_nt: TGTGCCAGCTCCTCCGGGACACCCCCGTACTTC; cdr3_aa: CASSSGTPPYF
j_call: TRBJ2-7; v_call: TRBV5-4; d_call: TRBD2; clone_size: NA; cdr3_nt: TGTGCCAGCAGCCTGGGACTAGCGGCCTCCTACGAGCAGTACTTC; cdr3_aa: CASSLGLAASYEQYF
j_call: TRBJ1-1; v_call: TRBV9; d_call: TRBD1; clone_size: few; cdr3_nt: TGTGCCAGCAGCGTAGCCGCGACAGGGATGAACACTGAAGCTTTCTTT; cdr3_aa: CASSVAATGMNTEAFF
j_call: TRBJ1-1; v_call: TRBV7-8; d_call: NA; clone_size: NA; cdr3_nt: TGTGCCAGCAGCCCCGCCCGGGGGTTGACTGAAGCTTTCTTT; cdr3_aa: CASSPARGLTEAFF
j_call: TRBJ2-3; v_call: TRBV18; d_call: NA; clone_size: NA; cdr3_nt: TGTGCCAGCTCACCGGAGAGTACAGATACGCAGTATTTT; cdr3_aa: CASSPESTDTQYF
j_call: TRBJ1-5; v_call: TRBV5-5; d_call: NA; clone_size: NA; cdr3_nt: TGTGCCAGCAGCTTGAGTGGGGGGGAAGGGCAGCCCCAGCATTTT; cdr3_aa: CASSLSGGEGQPQHF
j_call: TRBJ1-2; v_call: TRBV29-1; d_call: NA; clone_size: NA; cdr3_nt: TGCAGCGTTGCCAAAACAGGGACGAATGGGGACTATGGCTACACCTTC; cdr3_aa: CSVAKTGTNGDYGYTF
j_call: TRBJ2-7; v_call: TRBV30; d_call: NA; clone_size: NA; cdr3_nt: TGTGCCTGGAGTGTACAGTACGAGCAGTACTTC; cdr3_aa: CAWSVQYEQYF
j_call: TRBJ1-3; v_call: TRBV5-5; d_call: NA; clone_size: NA; cdr3_nt: TGTGCCAGCAGCTTTAATCTCGGCGGGGAGGTTTCGAGAAACACCATATATTTT; cdr3_aa: CASSFNLGGEVSRNTIYF
j_call: TRBJ2-1; v_call: TRBV27; d_call: NA; clone_size: few; cdr3_nt: TGTGCCAGCAGTTTACGGGGGAATGAGCAGTTCTTC; cdr3_aa: CASSLRGNEQFF
j_call: TRBJ2-5; v_call: TRBV10-1; d_call: NA; clone_size: NA; cdr3_nt: TGCGCCAGCAGTAGGGACAAGGAAGAGACCCAGTACTTC; cdr3_aa: CASSRDKEETQYF